This record concerns one T cell receptor (beta chain) sequence. Its antigen is undetermined. Method: immunoSEQ multiplex PCR; TCRdb's copy keeps in-frame clones and lacks some. Here the sample spans 120,000 to 150,000 clones, approximately 90% being singletons. The record originates from a study of T cell responses to AZD1222 COVID-19 vaccine. This CDR3 region has 14 residues. Germline CDR1 and CDR2: DFQATT and SNEGSKA (reference sequence). V lost 3 bases and J 8 bases, leaving 17 bases between the germline ends. Study-wide findings and caveats: The donor group comprised mostly white British people and more females; the analysis possibly underestimated clonal diversity.

The sample in question was peripheral blood, obtained on day 0 of MenACWY control vaccination. V and J are TRBV20-1 and TRBJ2-1; D perhaps matches TRBD2 (6 bases). The TCR originated in an adult in good health. This CDR3 reads CSASLTGGLDEQFF. CDR3 bases: TGCAGTGCTAGTTTAACCGGGGGTTTAGATGAGCAGTTCTTC.